This T cell receptor (beta chain) comes out of a study of shared clonotypes between healthy human individuals (dated by TCRdb to 2018 to 2021). Context from the whole study: The cohort included a few men and a couple of women between 18 and 49 years of age. For each donor, three plates each were used for CD4 naive and CD4 memory, two plates were used for CD8 naive, and one plate was used for CD8 memory. To estimate repertoire size and how much clonotypes are shared between individuals, the study performed deep sequencing of blood TCR repertoires from about five healthy adults. To increase sequencing depth and limit assay-specific biases, different laboratories used diverse techniques to prepare libraries and sequence TCR repertoires. Each donor's leukapheresis produced roughly between about 0.8 and 10 billion PBMCs.

TCR CDR3 regions were amplified from genomic DNA by multiplex PCR using the deep immunoSEQ assay. Genomic DNA extracted from each cell subset was distributed evenly over all wells of several immunoSEQ 96-well plates, and each plate served as one replicate. For sorted subsets, each replicate PCR was loaded with around 200 ng genomic DNA, equivalent to approximately 27,000 T cell genomes. Purified libraries were measured with a Qubit 3.0 fluorometer, size-checked on a Bioanalyzer 2100, and measured again with the KAPA Library Quantification kit. Each immunoSEQ 96-well plate was sequenced on its own single-read 150-cycle Illumina NextSeq 550 flow cell. The study's own analysis went as follows. The immunoSEQ output contained only junctional sequences without quality scores, so filtering could not match that applied to full-length reads. To assign V/J genes and CDR3, sequences were annotated against IMGT germline references using PyIR, a Python wrapper for IgBLAST v1.9. Any read was removed if the V/J assignment was weak (E-value above 1e-6), the CDR3 was missing, or the read contained stop codons, out-of-frame junctions, or ambiguous translated residues. V3J clonotypes were defined by identical inferred V gene, J gene, and CDR3 amino acid sequence. Percentage overlap between repertoires was calculated by dividing the number of shared unique clonotypes by the size of the smaller repertoire. Richness of each repertoire was evaluated using RTK rarefaction, the Chao1 estimator, and Recon v2.1 estimates of unobserved clonotypes. For all TCRbeta clonotypes obtained by the gDNA method from a few donors, generation probabilities were computed with OLGA. TCRdb took over this immuneACCESS table, retaining in-frame rearrangements with V and J assigned. Such tables are incomplete; in checked studies, under half of the missing clones stem from an unresolved V gene, and the remainder is unexplained. Clone size and the V and J calls come from that table; the DNA yielded D and trimming. Recorded for this sample are about 1 million clones; approximately 68% of them occurred a single time. The ten largest clones take up 1.5% of the sample.

Healthy HIV-negative adults with no recently reported acute infections or vaccinations were included as donors. Only Caucasian adults living in Nashville, Tennessee, USA were represented among the donors. CD4+ T cells were enriched through magnetic negative selection, after which naive cells were positively selected on CD45RA and the remaining negative fraction served as the memory subset. Blood was collected by leukapheresis, and PBMCs were isolated by Ficoll-Histopaque density gradient centrifugation and then cryopreserved in liquid nitrogen vapor phase. Analytical flow cytometry was used to check the purity and quantity of each magnetically sorted T cell population. Each sorted fraction had its genomic DNA isolated and then quantified by UV absorbance on a Nanodrop 2000c. What the study reported, not specific to this receptor: Pairwise subsampling indicated that sequencing depth was expected to affect the degree of clonotype sharing among donors. Naive subsets generally had larger estimated clonotype richness than memory subsets did. Rarefaction of sorted-subset datasets indicated incomplete sequencing despite the large sequencing depth. Because the study included a small number of donors, the genetic and exposure-history diversity represented was limited. Approximately 5% of naive CD4, 3% to 4% of naive CD8, roughly 2.5% of memory CD4, and 0.35% to 0.5% of memory CD8 clonotypes were shared across a few donors. Sampling was limited to blood, and TCR repertoires in tissue likely differ from TCR repertoires in blood. Clonotypes shared by all four sorted-subset donors showed higher generation probabilities than non-shared clonotypes.

A note on this clone: The antigen this receptor binds is unknown. No much larger clone is present one base from it, and per-base qualities are unavailable.

The sequence derives from a man aged 18 to 30 in good health. Sequencing was done on a sample of memory CD4+ T cells sorted from blood. The meaning of the sample's cell subset or site label: CD45RA-negative fraction.

The sequenced DNA: TGCGCCAGCAGCCCAACCGGACAGGGACGGATGTATGGCTACACCTTC. The encoded protein is CASSPTGQGRMYGYTF. Here the chain combines TRBV5-1 and TRBJ1-2; 8 junctional bases match TRBD1. Unmatched junction bases come to 13, with V trimmed by 4 bases and J by 5 bases. Reading from cysteine to phenylalanine, the CDR3 counts 16 amino acids. Only the CDR3 DNA is retained, 48 bases long and in frame from the first base. CDR1 and CDR2 are drawn from the germline V gene: SGHRS, YFSETQ.